This entry lists 14 T cell receptor beta chains sequenced from one sample in a study of cytomegalovirus exposure and HLA in healthy donors. PCR was performed using 60 Vbeta and 13 Jbeta primers. TCRdb's table, derived via immunoSEQ multiplex PCR, lists solely in-frame clones and lacks some. The table includes about 160,000 clones, about 80% detected once. The sample taken for sequencing was PBMCs. The origin of the receptors is a man aged 40-50 years in good health and CMV-seronegative.

In its sample, this clone was seen a few times. The chain employs TRBV28 and TRBJ2-7, with TRBD1 matching over 9 bases. J was trimmed by 7 bases and V by 4 bases; bases with no gene match: 8. CDR1 and CDR2 (germline): MDHEN, SYDVKM. CDR3 length: 14 amino acids. In nucleotides, the CDR3 is TGTGCCAGCAGTTACGGGACAGGGATCGGAGAGCAGTACTTC. Protein sequence: CASSYGTGIGEQYF.

The gene calls are TRBV6-6 and TRBJ1-5; TRBD1 aligns across 9 bases. The V gene's germline CDR1 is MNHNY and CDR2 SVGAGI (reference sequence). The CDR3 covers 14 residues. V shed 2 bases, J shed 6 bases, and the junction held 2 bases outside the gene matches. For the CDR3, the DNA is TGTGCCAGCAGTTACGGACAGGGGTTTCAGCCCCAGCATTTT. Protein sequence: CASSYGQGFQPQHF.

This clone was seen more than once but under ten times. The CDR3 bases are TGTGCCAGCAGCTTAGATATCGTGGGAGGGAGCACAGATACGCAGTATTTT. Protein: CASSLDIVGGSTDTQYF. The rearrangement joins TRBV11-2 to TRBJ2-3; 7 nucleotides align to TRBD2. Trimming cost V 0 bases and J 0 bases; bases outside gene matches: 6. The CDR3 contains 17 residues. Germline CDR1 is SGHAT and CDR2 is FQNNGV.

This clone is a singleton in its sample. The chain uses TRBV11-2 and TRBJ2-1; no reliable D call. The germline V gene encodes CDR1 SGHAT and CDR2 FQNNGV. Trimming left V 2 bases short and J 10 bases short, with 6 bases between. This CDR3 has 11 residues. For the CDR3, the DNA is TGTGCCAGCAGCTTATACCGGGAGCAGTTCTTC. Translating it yields CASSLYREQFF.

This clone was counted between two and nine times. V and J are TRBV5-8 and TRBJ2-2; TRBD2 agrees at 12 bases. J lost 1 base, V lost 0 bases, and 1 base had no gene match. There are 17 residues in the CDR3. CDR1 is SGHTS, CDR2 YDEGEE, per germline. The CDR3 spells CASSLGTSGVNTGELFF. In nucleotides, the CDR3 is TGTGCCAGCAGCTTGGGGACTAGCGGGGTGAACACCGGGGAGCTGTTTTTT.

The chain couples TRBV7-8 to TRBJ2-5; the match to TRBD2 covers 16 bases. The DNA end is a closer match to TRBJ2-7, so the J assignment may be wrong. The CDR3 has 18 residues. The germline gives CDR1 SGHVS, CDR2 FQNEAQ. The chain's CDR3 is CASTPLPGTSGRAHEQYF. DNA for the CDR3: TGTGCCAGCACCCCCCTTCCCGGGACTAGCGGGAGGGCCCACGAGCAGTACTTC.

The gene calls are TRBV25-1 and TRBJ2-5, with 7 bases fitting TRBD1. This CDR3 region has 15 residues. The V and J ends lost 3 bases and 2 bases, in that order; junction bases with no gene match: 6. The germline CDR1 and CDR2 sequences are MGHDK and SYGVNS. CDR3 sequence: CASSDRGTAQETQYF. CDR3 nucleotides: TGTGCCAGCAGTGATAGGGGGACAGCACAAGAGACCCAGTACTTC. Full variable domain (rest looked up from reference TRBV25-1 and TRBJ2-5): EADIYQTPRYLVIGTGKKITLECSQTMGHDKMYWYQQDPGMELHLIHYSYGVNSTEKGDLSSESTVSRIRTEHFPLTLESARPSHTSQYLCASSDRGTAQETQYFGPGTRLLVL.

The rearrangement joins TRBV6-5 to TRBJ1-4, with D tentatively TRBD1 (6 bases). CDR1 is MNHEY and CDR2 is SVGAGI in the germline V gene. Trimming removed 6 bases from V and 12 bases from J, with 14 bases in between. This CDR3 comprises 12 residues. The DNA for the CDR3 is TGTGCCAGCAGACTACAGGGAGGGGAACTGTTTTTT. Residues: CASRLQGGELFF.

The rearrangement joins TRBV28 to TRBJ1-1; possibly TRBD1 for D (5 bases). V lost 3 bases, J lost 4 bases, and 18 bases lay in between. The V gene's germline CDR1 is MDHEN and CDR2 SYDVKM. The CDR3 covers 16 residues. This CDR3 reads CASSFWGKEGSTEAFF. Written as DNA, the CDR3 is TGTGCCAGCAGTTTTTGGGGTAAGGAGGGGAGCACTGAAGCTTTCTTT.

The rearrangement joins TRBV5-1 to TRBJ2-4, with 8 bases fitting TRBD1. The CDR3 has 17 amino acids. Germline V gene sequence: CDR1 SGHRS, CDR2 YFSETQ. V lost 3 bases, J lost 2 bases, and 10 bases stayed unmatched. DNA for the CDR3: TGCGCCAGCAGCTCAGATAATCAGGGGGCGACCAAAAACATTCAGTACTTC. Its protein product is CASSSDNQGATKNIQYF.

The chain employs TRBV28 and TRBJ1-1, with D unresolved. This CDR3 region has 15 residues. Per germline, CDR1 MDHEN and CDR2 SYDVKM. With 5 bases removed from V and 0 bases from J, the gap between germline ends came to 13 bases. CDR3 bases: TGTGCCAGCAGTCCCGCTCTCCGGGTGAACACTGAAGCTTTCTTT. This gives the protein CASSPALRVNTEAFF.

This clone was counted only a few times. DNA for the CDR3: TGCGCCAGCAGCCAAGACGCGAGCGGGATTAGCACAGATACGCAGTATTTT. Protein: CASSQDASGISTDTQYF. The chain links TRBV4-3 to TRBJ2-3; 7 bases are shared with TRBD2. The CDR3 has 17 amino acids. Germline CDR1 LGHNA, CDR2 YSLEER. Losses at the gene ends were 0 bases for V and 0 bases for J; bases not matched to a gene: 6.

The genes are TRBV5-5 and TRBJ2-5, with unresolved D. The CDR3 totals 14 residues. Germline loops: CDR1 SGHKS, CDR2 YYEKEE (reference sequence). V lost 1 base and J lost 0, with 7 bases in between. The CDR3 region has the DNA TGTGCCAGCAGCTTGTCACAGTACCAAGAGACCCAGTACTTC. Amino acid sequence: CASSLSQYQETQYF. The variable domain in full, completed from reference TRBV5-5 and TRBJ2-5, reads DAGVTQSPTHLIKTRGQQVTLRCSPISGHKSVSWYQQVLGQGPQFIFQYYEKEERGRGNFPDRFSARQFPNYSSELNVNALLLGDSALYLCASSLSQYQETQYFGPGTRLLVL.

This clone was detected once. The V gene is TRBV6-6, the J gene TRBJ1-6; 9 bases line up with TRBD1. V trimming: 5 bases; J trimming: 8 bases; junction bases outside the gene matches: 4. The CDR3 covers 14 residues. Germline CDR1 and CDR2: MNHNY and SVGAGI (reference sequence). The CDR3 DNA reads as TGTGCCAGCAGTGACAGGGGGTTGGATTCACCCCTCCACTTT. Translated, it gives CASSDRGLDSPLHF.